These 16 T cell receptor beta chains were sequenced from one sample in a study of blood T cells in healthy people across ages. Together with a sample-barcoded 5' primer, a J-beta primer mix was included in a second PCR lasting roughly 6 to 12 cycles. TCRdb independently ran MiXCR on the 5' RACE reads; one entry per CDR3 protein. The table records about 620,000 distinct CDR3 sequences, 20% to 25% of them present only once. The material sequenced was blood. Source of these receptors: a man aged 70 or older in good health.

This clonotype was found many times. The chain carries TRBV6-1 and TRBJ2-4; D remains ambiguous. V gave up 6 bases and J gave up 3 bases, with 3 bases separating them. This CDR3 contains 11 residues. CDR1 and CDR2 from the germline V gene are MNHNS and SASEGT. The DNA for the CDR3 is TGTGCCAGCAGAGGCAAAAACATTCAGTACTTC. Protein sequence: CASRGKNIQYF.

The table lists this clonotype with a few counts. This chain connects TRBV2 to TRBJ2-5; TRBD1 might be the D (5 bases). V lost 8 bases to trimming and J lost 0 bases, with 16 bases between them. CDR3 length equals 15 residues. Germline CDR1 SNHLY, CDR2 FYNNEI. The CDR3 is CASRFQGRDQETQYF. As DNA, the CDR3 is TGTGCCAGCCGATTTCAGGGCAGAGACCAAGAGACCCAGTACTTC.

In DNA, the CDR3 is TGTGCCAGCAGTGGGACTAGCGGGAGAGGGCAGTTCTTC. This encodes CASSGTSGRGQFF. The genes are TRBV6-1 and TRBJ2-1; 13 bases line up with TRBD2. This CDR3 is 13 amino acids long. CDR1 MNHNS and CDR2 SASEGT come from the germline V gene. Germline trimming cut 4 bases from V and 12 bases from J; bases unmatched to any gene: 3.

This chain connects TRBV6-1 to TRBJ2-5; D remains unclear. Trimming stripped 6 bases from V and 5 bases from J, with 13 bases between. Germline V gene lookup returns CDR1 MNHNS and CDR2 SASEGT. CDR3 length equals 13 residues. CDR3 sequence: CASRRVTTETQYF. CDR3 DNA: TGTGCCAGCAGACGTGTCACGACGGAGACCCAGTACTTC.

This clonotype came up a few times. The CDR3 DNA reads as TGCAGCGTCGGCTACAGTTCTGGGACCCAGTACTTC. It specifies CSVGYSSGTQYF. The rearrangement uses TRBV29-1 and TRBJ2-5, with no clear D. Germline assignment: CDR1 SQVTM and CDR2 ANQGSEA. The ends were cut back, 6 bases at V and 7 bases at J, with 15 bases in the middle. The CDR3 runs to 12 residues.

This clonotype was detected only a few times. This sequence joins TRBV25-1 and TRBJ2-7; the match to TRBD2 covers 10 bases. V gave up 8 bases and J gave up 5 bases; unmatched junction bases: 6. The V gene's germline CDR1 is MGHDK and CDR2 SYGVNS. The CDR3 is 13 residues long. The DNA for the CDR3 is TGTGCCAGCGAGGGGACTAGCGTAGACGAGCAGTACTTC. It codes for CASEGTSVDEQYF.

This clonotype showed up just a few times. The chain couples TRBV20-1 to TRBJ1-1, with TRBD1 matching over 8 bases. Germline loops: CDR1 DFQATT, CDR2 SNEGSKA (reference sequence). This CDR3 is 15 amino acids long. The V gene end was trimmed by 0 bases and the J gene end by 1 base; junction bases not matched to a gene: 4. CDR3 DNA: TGCAGTGCTAGAGACAGGGACAGGACGAACACTGAAGCTTTCTTT. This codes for CSARDRDRTNTEAFF.

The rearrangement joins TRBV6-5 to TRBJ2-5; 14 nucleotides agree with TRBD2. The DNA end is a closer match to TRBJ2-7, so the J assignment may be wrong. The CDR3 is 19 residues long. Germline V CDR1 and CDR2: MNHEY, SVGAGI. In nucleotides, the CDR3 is TGTGCCAGCAGTTATCGGGGGACTAGCGGGAGCCAGAGCTCCTACGAGCAGTACTTC. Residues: CASSYRGTSGSQSSYEQYF.

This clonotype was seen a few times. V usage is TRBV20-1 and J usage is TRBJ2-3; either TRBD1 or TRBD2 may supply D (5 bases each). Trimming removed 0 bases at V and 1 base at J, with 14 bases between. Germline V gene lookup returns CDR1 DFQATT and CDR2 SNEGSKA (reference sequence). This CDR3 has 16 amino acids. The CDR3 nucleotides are TGCAGTGCTAGAGAATTTCGGGGCAGCCGCACAGATACGCAGTATTTT. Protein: CSAREFRGSRTDTQYF.

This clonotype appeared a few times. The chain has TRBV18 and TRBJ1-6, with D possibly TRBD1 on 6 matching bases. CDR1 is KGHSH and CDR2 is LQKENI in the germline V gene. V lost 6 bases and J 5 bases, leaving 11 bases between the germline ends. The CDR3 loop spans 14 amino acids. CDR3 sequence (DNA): TGTGCCAGCTCCCCCGCAGGGGATAATTCACCCCTCCACTTT. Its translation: CASSPAGDNSPLHF.

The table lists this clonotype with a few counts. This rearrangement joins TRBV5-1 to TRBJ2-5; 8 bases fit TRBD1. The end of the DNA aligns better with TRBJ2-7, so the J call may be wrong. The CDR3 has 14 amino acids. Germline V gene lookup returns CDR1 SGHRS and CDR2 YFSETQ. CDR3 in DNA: TGCGCCAGCAGCTTGGCAGGGGGCTACTACGAGCAGTACTTC. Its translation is CASSLAGGYYEQYF.

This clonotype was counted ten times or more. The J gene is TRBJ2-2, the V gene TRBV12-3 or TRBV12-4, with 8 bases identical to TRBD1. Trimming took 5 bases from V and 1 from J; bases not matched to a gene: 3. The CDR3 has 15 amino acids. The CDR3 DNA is TGTGCCAGCAGTCCGGGACAGGTGAACACCGGGGAGCTGTTTTTT. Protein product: CASSPGQVNTGELFF.

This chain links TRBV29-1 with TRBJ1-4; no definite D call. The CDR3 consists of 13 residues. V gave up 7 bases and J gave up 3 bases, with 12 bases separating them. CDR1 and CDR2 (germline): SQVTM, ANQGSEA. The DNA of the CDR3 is TGCAGCGCACGGTCGACGGCTAATGAAAAACTGTTTTTT. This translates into CSARSTANEKLFF.

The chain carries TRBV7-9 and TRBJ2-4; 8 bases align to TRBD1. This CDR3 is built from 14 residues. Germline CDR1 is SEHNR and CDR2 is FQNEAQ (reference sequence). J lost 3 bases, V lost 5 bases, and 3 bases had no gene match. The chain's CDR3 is CASSETGDKNIQYF. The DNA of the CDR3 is TGTGCCAGCAGCGAGACAGGGGACAAAAACATTCAGTACTTC.

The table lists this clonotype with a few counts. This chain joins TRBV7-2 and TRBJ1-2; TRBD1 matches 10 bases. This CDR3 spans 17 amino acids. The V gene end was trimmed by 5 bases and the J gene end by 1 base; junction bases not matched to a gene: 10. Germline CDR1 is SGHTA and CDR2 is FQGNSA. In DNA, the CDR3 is TGTGCCAGCAGCAAAAGCGGGACAGGGGAGAATAACTATGGCTACACCTTC. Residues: CASSKSGTGENNYGYTF.

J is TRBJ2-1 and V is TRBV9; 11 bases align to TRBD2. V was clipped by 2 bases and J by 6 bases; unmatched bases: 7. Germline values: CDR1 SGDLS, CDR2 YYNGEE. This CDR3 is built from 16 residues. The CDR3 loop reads CASSVTTSGSFNEQFF. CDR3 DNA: TGTGCCAGCAGCGTCACCACTAGCGGGAGTTTCAATGAGCAGTTCTTC.